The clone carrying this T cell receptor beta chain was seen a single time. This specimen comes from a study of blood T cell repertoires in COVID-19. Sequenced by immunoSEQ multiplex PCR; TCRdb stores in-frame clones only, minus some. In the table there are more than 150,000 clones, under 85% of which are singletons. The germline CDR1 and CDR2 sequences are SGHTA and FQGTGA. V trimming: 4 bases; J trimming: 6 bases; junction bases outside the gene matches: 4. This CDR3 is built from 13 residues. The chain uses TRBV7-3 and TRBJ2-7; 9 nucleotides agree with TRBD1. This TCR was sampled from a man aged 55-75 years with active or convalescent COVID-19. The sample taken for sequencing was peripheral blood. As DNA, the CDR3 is TGTGCCAGCAGCTCACAGGGGGCAGGCGAGCAGTACTTC. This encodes CASSSQGAGEQYF.